This T cell receptor (beta chain) was sequenced for a study of blood T cell repertoires in COVID-19 (dated by TCRdb to 2020 to 2022). About the investigation overall: The collaborator samples originated in the United States, Italy and Spain and spanned the acute and convalescent phases of COVID-19. Sample metadata almost always included a de-identified subject ID, COVID-19 status, age in years and sex. The material from the prospective study consisted of cDNA or gDNA derived from T cells, B-cell-depleted T cells, or PBMCs. Where available, HLA class I and class II types were obtained from metadata supplied by the sample provider rather than from assay-based typing. The samples were drawn from two sources: the first 160 participants of the ongoing ImmuneRACE study, and 950 to 1,500 subjects contributed by 6 global collaborators. A freely available public database, intended as a resource for researchers studying the immune response to SARS-CoV-2, is where the repertoires were released. Deeply sampled blood TCRbeta repertoires from subjects exposed to, actively infected with, or recovered from COVID-19 were included in the dataset.

Participants in the prospective study were aged roughly 18 to 95 years, lived in more than 20 United States geographic areas, and enrolled through a virtual design. Cohort assignment in the prospective study relied on participant-reported clinical history from a screening survey and a study questionnaire. Exposed participants had been in contact with someone with a PCR-confirmed or clinician-diagnosed COVID-19 case within 2 weeks of study entry. Each participant in the prospective study had whole blood, serum and a nasopharyngeal or oropharyngeal swab collected by mobile phlebotomists. Participants in the prospective study had the option to provide additional blood draws and questionnaires over a 2-month period. Before DNA extraction, blood samples from the prospective study were shipped at room temperature or frozen. The immunoSEQ Assay, a bias-controlled multiplex PCR, was used to amplify TCRbeta CDR3 regions from genomic DNA. The authors' analysis ran thus. Nucleated cell counts per sample were estimated from amplification of reference gene primers within the assay. To quantify the absolute abundance of each unique TCRbeta CDR3 rearrangement, sequence reads were collapsed and filtered. For each sample, productive Simpson clonality was calculated as the square root of Simpson's diversity index across productive rearrangements. TCRdb carries this immuneACCESS record with in-frame sequences only. Its versions omit some clonotypes, under half of them owing to an unresolved V gene in the studies checked, with the rest unexplained. Clonal size and the V and J genes are those of that table, whereas D and trimming came from the DNA. This sample holds some 270,000 clones; 75% to 95% were observed only once. The ten largest clonotypes hold around 2.8% of the sample.

A word on this clone: It lacks a known antigen. Within one base of it there is no much larger clone, and no base qualities were kept.

Study-level results and caveats: The quantity of clinical and demographic metadata differed by source and by participant and was supplied without curation.

The CDR3 runs 14 amino acids, cysteine and phenylalanine included. Only the CDR3 DNA is retained, 42 bases long and in frame from the first base. In the germline V gene, CDR1 corresponds to SGHRS and CDR2 to YFSETQ. The V end loses 6 bases and the J end loses 2 bases, and a stretch of 15 bases separates them. Sample: PBMCs or T cells enriched from blood (not recorded which). Rearrangement joined TRBV5-1 to TRBJ2-7; D gene: possibly TRBD1, on 6 matching bases. This TCR was recovered from a man aged 40-49 years who had been exposed to COVID-19. In nucleotide form, the sequence is TGCGCCAGCACCCTAGAGACAGGAGCCTACGAGCAGTACTTC. It encodes CASTLETGAYEQYF.